The source of this T cell receptor beta chain is a study of early T cells in non-severe SARS-CoV-2 infection. Whole-study results and caveats: VDJdb matching skewed toward anti-spike CD8 responses, missing private and CD4 specificities.

Unique molecular identifiers were affixed to single, distinct cDNA molecules. TCRdb re-called the 5' RACE reads through MiXCR, storing one row per CDR3 protein. Of 63,000 or so distinct CDR3 sequences detected, 12% appear once; the ten largest clones hold less than 7%. The CDR3 covers 15 residues. The V end was cut by 0 bases, the J end by 5 bases, with 13 bases between. The V gene's germline CDR1 is SGHTA and CDR2 FQGNSA. In regard to this clonotype: What it binds is unknown.

Sample: whole blood. The V gene is TRBV7-2, the J gene TRBJ1-2; the D is unclear. This receptor was obtained from an adult who was a healthcare worker with PCR-confirmed SARS-CoV-2 infection or an uninfected control (not recorded which). The CDR3 reads CASSLAQGIGYGYTF. CDR3 coding DNA: TGTGCCAGCAGCTTAGCGCAAGGGATAGGGTATGGCTACACCTTC.